A single sample is the source of the 5 T cell receptor beta chains below, sequenced in a study of Ad26.COV2.S vaccination and SARS-CoV-2 variants. Treatment: approximately 18 received Ad26.COV2.S at low or high dose, single or two shots; about five received placebo; per-sample allocation not given. It was on day 63 after the first vaccine or placebo injection that samples were taken. Assay used: immunoSEQ multiplex PCR; TCRdb lists only in-frame clones, some missing. Counted here are a few hundred thousand clones, around 87% occurring once; the ten biggest clones make up more than 2.5%. Sequencing was performed on peripheral blood, taken in a trial of Ad26.COV2.S vaccine versus placebo. The receptor set was obtained from a person between 18 and 65 years old who received the Ad26.COV2.S COVID-19 vaccine or a placebo.

CDR3 nucleotide sequence: TGTGCCAGCAGCCAAGGTCTCAGCCAAGAGACCCAGTACTTC. The encoded protein is CASSQGLSQETQYF. The chain is built from TRBV3-1 (or the pseudogene TRBV3-2) and TRBJ2-5; D is unresolved. This CDR3 region has 14 residues. The germline gives CDR1 LGHDT, CDR2 YNNKEL (reference sequence). V shed 1 base and J shed 1 base, with 7 bases lying between them.

The genes are TRBV19 and TRBJ1-1; 7 bases agree with TRBD1. This CDR3 comprises 12 residues. CDR1 is LNHDA and CDR2 is SQIVND in the germline V gene (reference sequence). V shed 1 base and J 8 bases; nucleotides not matched to a gene: 1. The CDR3 reads CASSIGDREAFF. For the CDR3, the DNA is TGTGCCAGTAGTATAGGGGACAGAGAAGCTTTCTTT.

The rearrangement joins TRBV5-1 to TRBJ2-5, with 8 bases fitting TRBD1. The CDR3 consists of 14 residues. V shed 2 bases and J 4 bases; nucleotides not matched to a gene: 4. Germline CDR1 reads SGHRS; CDR2 reads YFSETQ. The CDR3 DNA reads as TGCGCCAGCAGCTTTGGACAGGGAGGAGAGACCCAGTACTTC. Residues: CASSFGQGGETQYF.

This clone came up a few times. This chain joins TRBV3-1 (or the pseudogene TRBV3-2) and TRBJ1-3; D is unclear. CDR3 length equals 13 residues. The V and J ends lost 2 bases and 3 bases respectively, with 5 bases between them. The germline V gene encodes CDR1 LGHDT and CDR2 YNNKEL (reference sequence). The CDR3, as DNA: TGTGCCAGCAGCCAACAGCTTGGAAACACCATATATTTT. Translating gives CASSQQLGNTIYF.

The chain employs TRBV9 and TRBJ2-3; D possibly corresponds to TRBD2 (5 bases). The CDR3 covers 17 residues. Trimming pared 0 bases from V and 0 bases from J, leaving 14 bases between. Looked up from germline, CDR1 is SGDLS and CDR2 is YYNGEE. CDR3: CASSVETWSGSTDTQYF. CDR3 nucleotides: TGTGCCAGCAGCGTAGAGACCTGGAGCGGTAGCACAGATACGCAGTATTTT.